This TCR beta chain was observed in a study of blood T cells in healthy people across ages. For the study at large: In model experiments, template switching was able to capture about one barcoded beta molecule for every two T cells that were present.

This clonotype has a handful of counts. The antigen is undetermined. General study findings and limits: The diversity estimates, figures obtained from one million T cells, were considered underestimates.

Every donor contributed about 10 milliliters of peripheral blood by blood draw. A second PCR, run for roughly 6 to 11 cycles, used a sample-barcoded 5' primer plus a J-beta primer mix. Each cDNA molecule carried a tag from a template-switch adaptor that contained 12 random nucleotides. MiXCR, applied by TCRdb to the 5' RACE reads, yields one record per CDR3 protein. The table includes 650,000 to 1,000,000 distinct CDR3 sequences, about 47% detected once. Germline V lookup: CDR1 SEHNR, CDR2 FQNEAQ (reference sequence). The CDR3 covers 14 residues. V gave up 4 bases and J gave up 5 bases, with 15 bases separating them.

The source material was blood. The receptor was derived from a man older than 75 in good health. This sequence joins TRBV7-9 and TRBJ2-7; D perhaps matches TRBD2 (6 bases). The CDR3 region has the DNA TGTGCCAGCAGCTGGAGGGGCTCGACCGACGAGCAGTACTTC. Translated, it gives CASSWRGSTDEQYF.